This T cell receptor beta chain was captured in a study of T-cell reconstitution after alpha-beta-depleted transplantation in children. Germline CDR1 and CDR2: ENHRY and SYGVKD. The CDR3 is 13 residues long. Trimming removed 4 bases from V and 5 bases from J, with 8 bases in between. Unique molecular identifiers featured in how the TCRbeta library was prepared. One entry per CDR3 protein results from TCRdb running MiXCR on the PCR reads. The sample has roughly 610,000 distinct CDR3 sequences; about 10% are singletons. This clonotype was seen ten or more times. This TCR was recovered from a human donor who donated a stem cell graft to a child with acute myeloid leukemia. The rearrangement uses TRBV10-3 and TRBJ2-2; D unresolved. The source was PBMCs from the stem cell graft donor, collected from the stem cell graft. The CDR3 nucleotides are TGTGCCATCAGTGCTTTAGGGACCGGGGAGCTGTTTTTT. It translates to CAISALGTGELFF.